This is a list of T cell receptor beta chains from one sample in a study of blood T cell repertoires in COVID-19. TCRdb's copy holds only in-frame clones and misses some; the assay was immunoSEQ multiplex PCR. This table holds about 210,000 clones, roughly 80% found once. Input material: peripheral blood. These TCRs come from a man aged 60-69 years with COVID-19, enrolled during active disease. The CDR3 runs from the conserved cysteine through the conserved F or W. D genes are given only for firm matches. Size is omitted from some rows. Given values are once, few, many or a class for expanded clones.

CASSLMRSREQYF	TGTGCCAGCAGCTTGATGAGGAGCCGCGAGCAGTACTTC	TRBV5-5	TRBJ2-7	few	-
CASSEDRAIDEQFF	TGTGCCAGCAGTGAAGACAGGGCGATCGATGAGCAGTTCTTC	TRBV2	TRBJ2-1	-	-
CASSLARLGGDGYTF	TGTGCCAGCAGCTTAGCGAGACTAGGCGGGGATGGCTACACCTTC	TRBV7-2	TRBJ1-2	few	-
CASSFGGNTGELFF	TGCGCCAGCAGCTTCGGCGGTAACACCGGGGAGCTGTTTTTT	TRBV5-1	TRBJ2-2	-	-
CASSPGISGNTIYF	TGTGCCAGCAGCCCAGGGATCTCTGGAAACACCATATATTTT	TRBV7-9	TRBJ1-3	-	-
CASSEARQGNSPLHF	TGTGCCAGCAGTGAAGCCAGACAGGGTAATTCACCCCTCCACTTT	TRBV2	TRBJ1-6	-	TRBD1
CASSLGEREQFF	TGCGCCAGCAGCTTGGGTGAGCGGGAGCAGTTCTTC	TRBV5-1	TRBJ2-1	-	-
CASRVGGQETQYF	TGCGCCAGCCGAGTCGGGGGGCAAGAGACCCAGTACTTC	TRBV5-1	TRBJ2-5	-	TRBD2
CASSFVRYEQYF	TGTGCCAGCAGCTTTGTGAGATACGAGCAGTACTTC	TRBV5-8	TRBJ2-7	-	-
CASSLKQGNYGYTF	TGTGCCAGCAGCTTGAAACAGGGGAACTATGGCTACACCTTC	TRBV5-4	TRBJ1-2	-	TRBD1
CASSSGDTEAFF	TGTGCCAGCAGTTCAGGCGACACTGAAGCTTTCTTT	TRBV28	TRBJ1-1	few	-
CASSPQMRQANEKLFF	TGTGCCAGCAGCCCCCAGATGCGACAGGCGAATGAAAAACTGTTTTTT	TRBV7-9	TRBJ1-4	once	-
CASGSDRRNTIYF	TGTGCCAGCGGGTCGGACAGGAGAAACACCATATATTTT	TRBV6-5	TRBJ1-3	-	TRBD1
CASSLVGRQGAVDTQYF	TGTGCCAGCAGCTTAGTTGGGCGGCAGGGGGCCGTAGATACGCAGTATTTT	TRBV7-8	TRBJ2-3	-	TRBD1
CASSTETGLYEKLFF	TGTGCCAGCTCAACAGAGACAGGGCTGTATGAAAAACTGTTTTTT	TRBV18	TRBJ1-4	-	TRBD1
CASSLEGVRGYTF	TGCGCCAGCAGCTTGGAGGGAGTTAGGGGCTACACCTTC	TRBV5-1	TRBJ1-2	-	-
CASSLGMTGSDTEAFF	TGTGCCAGCAGCTTAGGAATGACAGGGTCGGACACTGAAGCTTTCTTT	TRBV7-9	TRBJ1-1	-	TRBD1
CARGTSGREGDTQYF	TGTGCCAGAGGGACTAGCGGGAGGGAAGGAGATACGCAGTATTTT	TRBV2	TRBJ2-3	-	TRBD2
CASSTQRQGTEKLFF	TGTGCCAGTAGTACCCAACGACAGGGTACGGAAAAACTGTTTTTT	TRBV19	TRBJ1-4	-	TRBD1
CASSQTGAMQETQYF	TGTGCCAGCAGCCAGACAGGAGCCATGCAAGAGACCCAGTACTTC	TRBV3-1/TRBV3-2	TRBJ2-5	-	-
CASSLGQGISTDTQYF	TGCGCCAGCAGCTTGGGGCAGGGAATAAGCACAGATACGCAGTATTTT	TRBV5-1	TRBJ2-3	many	-
CASSLAGTGSSYEQYF	TGTGCCAGCTCACTCGCGGGGACGGGGAGCTCCTACGAGCAGTACTTC	TRBV18	TRBJ2-7	-	-
CASSSLGYRQNTEAFF	TGTGCCAGCAGCTCACTTGGGTACAGGCAGAACACTGAAGCTTTCTTT	TRBV7-9	TRBJ1-1	once	-
CASSLSGGSSNEQFF	TGTGCCAGCAGTTTATCGGGGGGGAGTAGCAATGAGCAGTTCTTC	TRBV27	TRBJ2-1	-	TRBD2
CASSSGGLGQGRISYEQYF	TGTGCCAGCTCATCCGGGGGACTTGGACAGGGGAGAATTAGCTACGAGCAGTACTTC	TRBV18	TRBJ2-7	-	TRBD1
CSVGRGGDQETQYF	TGCAGCGTAGGAAGGGGAGGTGACCAAGAGACCCAGTACTTC	TRBV29-1	TRBJ2-5	-	-
CASSLGTGEHEQYF	TGTGCCAGCAGCCTCGGGACAGGAGAGCACGAGCAGTACTTC	TRBV7-2	TRBJ2-7	-	TRBD1
CASSPNQGNTIYF	TGTGCCAGCTCCCCAAACCAGGGAAACACCATATATTTT	TRBV18	TRBJ1-3	-	-
CAISAPSTGVNEKLFF	TGTGCCATCAGTGCACCAAGTACAGGGGTTAACGAAAAACTGTTTTTT	TRBV10-3	TRBJ1-4	-	TRBD1
CASSLEWASGSGYNEQFF	TGTGCCAGCAGCTTGGAGTGGGCTAGCGGGAGTGGATACAATGAGCAGTTCTTC	TRBV5-8	TRBJ2-1	-	TRBD2
CASSQDPTGDYQPQHF	TGTGCCAGCAGCCAAGACCCTACAGGGGATTATCAGCCCCAGCATTTT	TRBV4-2	TRBJ1-5	-	TRBD1
CASMAGRNNYGYTF	TGTGCCAGTATGGCGGGTCGGAACAACTATGGCTACACCTTC	TRBV19	TRBJ1-2	-	-
CASSPDTNQPQHF	TGTGCCAGCAGCCCGGACACGAATCAGCCCCAGCATTTT	TRBV7-9	TRBJ1-5	-	-
CASSRHDREYGYTF	TGTGCCAGCAGCCGCCACGACCGGGAATATGGCTACACCTTC	TRBV5-8	TRBJ1-2	-	-
CASSSGQAGSNQPQHF	TGTGCCAGCAGTTCCGGACAGGCCGGTAGCAATCAGCCCCAGCATTTT	TRBV28	TRBJ1-5	-	TRBD1
CASSPGQGNYGYTF	TGTGCCAGCAGTCCCGGACAGGGGAACTATGGCTACACCTTC	TRBV27	TRBJ1-2	-	TRBD1
CTSSQDRGTGELFF	TGCACCAGCAGCCAGGACAGAGGGACCGGGGAGCTGTTTTTT	TRBV1	TRBJ2-2	once	-
CASSEATIQYF	TGTGCCAGCAGTGAAGCTACAATTCAGTACTTC	TRBV2	TRBJ2-4	-	-
CASSPATVSEAFF	TGTGCCAGCAGCCCTGCGACAGTCTCTGAAGCTTTCTTT	TRBV7-3	TRBJ1-1	-	-
CASTEKTPNTEAFF	TGTGCCAGCACAGAAAAGACACCGAACACTGAAGCTTTCTTT	TRBV6-5	TRBJ1-1	-	-
CAWTGAGHPNSPLHF	TGTGCCTGGACCGGAGCGGGACATCCTAATTCACCCCTCCACTTT	TRBV30	TRBJ1-6	-	-
CASSRGLAGGATLRSYNEQFF	TGCGCCAGCAGCCGAGGACTAGCGGGAGGGGCCACCCTCAGATCCTACAATGAGCAGTTCTTC	TRBV4-1	TRBJ2-1	-	TRBD2
CAWNLGRGGYTEAFF	TGTGCCTGGAATTTAGGGAGAGGGGGATACACTGAAGCTTTCTTT	TRBV30	TRBJ1-1	-	-
CASTVTGTSEQYF	TGTGCCAGCACCGTCACAGGGACATCCGAGCAGTACTTC	TRBV6-5	TRBJ2-7	-	-
CASSPPGQGSTEAFF	TGTGCCAGCTCACCACCGGGACAGGGGTCCACTGAAGCTTTCTTT	TRBV18	TRBJ1-1	-	TRBD1
CASSRTGPYGYTF	TGTGCCAGCAGTCGGACAGGGCCCTATGGCTACACCTTC	TRBV28	TRBJ1-2	-	TRBD1
CASGRTSGSTDTQYF	TGTGCCAGCGGCAGGACTAGCGGGTCCACAGATACGCAGTATTTT	TRBV7-9	TRBJ2-3	-	TRBD2
CASSLGLGEGETQYF	TGTGCCAGCAGTTTAGGGTTAGGGGAAGGGGAGACCCAGTACTTC	TRBV27	TRBJ2-5	-	-
CASSYARGQFYTEAFF	TGTGCCAGCAGTTACGCCCGGGGACAGTTCTATACTGAAGCTTTCTTT	TRBV6-2/TRBV6-3	TRBJ1-1	-	TRBD1
CASSRGQVFYEQYF	TGTGCCAGCAGCCGAGGACAGGTGTTTTACGAGCAGTACTTC	TRBV7-8	TRBJ2-7	once	TRBD1
CASTLALYTEAFF	TGTGCCAGCACCCTTGCTCTATACACTGAAGCTTTCTTT	TRBV12-3/TRBV12-4	TRBJ1-1	once	-
CASSSRQPVNTEAFF	TGTGCCAGTAGTTCCCGACAGCCGGTGAACACTGAAGCTTTCTTT	TRBV19	TRBJ1-1	-	-